This TCR beta chain was identified in a study of cytomegalovirus exposure and HLA in healthy donors. General study findings and limits: In a later analysis, TCR association rates varied by HLA locus: DRB1 most, HLA-C fewest. With further analysis later on, most CMV-associated TCR beta chains appeared HLA-restricted. Generally TCR sequences proved uncommon, though certain public TCRs appeared in numerous donors.

A note on this clone: Its antigen is not known.

Donors had nominal health at sampling but likely had unrecorded immune exposures. Germline CDR1 and CDR2: SGHAT and FQDESV (reference sequence). V lost 0 bases, J lost 6 bases, and 5 bases stayed unmatched. The CDR3 contains 15 residues. The study ran its PCR with 60 Vbeta and 13 Jbeta primers. Sequencing was performed with immunoSEQ multiplex PCR; in TCRdb, only in-frame clones are kept and a portion is missing. There are over 200,000 clones in the sample; 70% to 90% occur only once, and about 1.2% lies in the top ten. Sequencing used PBMCs. The chain carries TRBV11-1 and TRBJ2-1, with 7 bases matching TRBD2. This receptor was taken from a human donor in good health. The CDR3 bases are TGTGCCAGCAGCTTAGCACCGCGGGAGATCAATGAGCAGTTCTTC. It is translated as CASSLAPREINEQFF.